This T cell receptor beta chain appears in the sequencing data of a study of Ad26.COV2.S vaccination and SARS-CoV-2 variants. Whole-study findings and limits: Compared with placebo recipients, vaccine recipients had higher spike-specific TCR breadth.

The table came from immunoSEQ multiplex PCR; TCRdb's copy has only in-frame clones and leaves some out. The sample includes about 180,000 clones, around 85% of them seen just once. Worth noting for this clone: Its cognate antigen is unknown.

Looked up from germline, CDR1 is LNHDA and CDR2 is SQIVND (reference sequence). The CDR3 consists of 18 residues. Unmatched junction bases numbered 12, after V lost 4 bases and J lost 3 bases. This chain connects TRBV19 to TRBJ1-3, with 10 bases that match TRBD1. The source was peripheral blood, collected after recovery from COVID-19. The sequence derives from a human donor who had recovered from COVID-19. Written as DNA, the CDR3 is TGTGCCAGTAGTACCACCCGGACAGGGGGAACAATTGGAAACACCATATATTTT. It specifies CASSTTRTGGTIGNTIYF.